This TCR beta chain was recovered during a study of graft-versus-host responses after intestinal transplantation. Across the study: As for transplant type, recipients had multivisceral, liver-intestinal, or isolated intestinal grafts. General study results and limits: Individuals who had graft-donor T cell macrochimerism had allografts that showed high graft-versus-host to host-versus-graft clonal ratios. Researchers found peak circulating GvH clone levels linked to early post-transplant HvG declines.

Germline CDR1 reads SGHNT; CDR2 reads YYREEE (reference sequence). Trimming took 4 bases from V and 6 from J; bases not matched to a gene: 5. The length of the CDR3 is 15 residues. On this clone itself: Its matching antigen is unknown.

Profiled with immunoSEQ multiplex PCR; TCRdb holds only in-frame clones, not every one. The repertoire holds some 70,000 clones, with roughly 92% as singletons. This TCR came from a human patient who received an intestinal transplant, so some T cells may come from the graft donor. This chain connects TRBV5-4 to TRBJ2-1; 12 bases match TRBD2. The sample in question was bone marrow, obtained 734 days after intestinal transplantation. The CDR3 reads CASSPGLAGTNEQFF. Here the CDR3 DNA reads TGTGCCAGCAGCCCCGGACTAGCGGGGACCAATGAGCAGTTCTTC.